The T cell receptor (beta chain) described here comes from a study of blood T cell repertoires in COVID-19. For the study at large: COVID-19 samples from acute and convalescent phases originated in the United States, Italy and Spain. PBMCs, B-cell-depleted T cells, or T cells provided the cDNA or gDNA that made up the material.

As originally analysed: Reference gene primer amplification in the assay estimated nucleated cell counts. The protocol was immunoSEQ multiplex PCR, while the TCRdb copy is restricted to in-frame clones and leaves out a portion. V and J calls and clone size are as listed in that table; D and trimming were resolved from the DNA. The table shows more than 60,000 clones, with around four fifths occurring only once. Germline V gene lookup returns CDR1 MDHEN and CDR2 SYDVKM. CDR3 length: 14 amino acids. Between the trimmed V and J ends, which lost 6 bases and 0 bases, there was a span of 12 bases. The specimen sequenced was peripheral blood. The clonotype was recovered from a human donor in a cohort sampled during active COVID-19. The rearrangement joins TRBV28 to TRBJ2-7, with a weak D call TRBD2 (5 bases). The CDR3 region is CASSPDFPSYEQYF. Written as DNA, the CDR3 is TGTGCCAGCAGCCCGGACTTCCCCTCCTACGAGCAGTACTTC.